These 25 T cell receptor beta chains were all obtained from the same sample, sequenced in a study of blood T cell repertoires in COVID-19. Using immunoSEQ multiplex PCR, the repertoire was profiled, and TCRdb retains in-frame clones only, with some absent. This table has hundreds of thousands of clones, around 88% appearing once. Sequencing used peripheral blood. The receptors were gathered from a woman between 50 and 59 years old with COVID-19, enrolled during active disease.

CDR3 in amino acids: CAAQDNKQETQYF. The CDR3 DNA is TGTGCCGCTCAGGACAACAAACAAGAGACCCAGTACTTC. The chain combines TRBV6-5 with TRBJ2-5; a weak D match, TRBD1 (5 bases). V was pared by 11 bases and J by 2 bases, with 15 bases between. In germline, CDR1 is MNHEY, CDR2 SVGAGI. The CDR3 length is 13 residues.

This chain uses TRBV6-6 with TRBJ2-3, with 8 bases matching TRBD2. J gave up 3 bases and V 6 bases, and 11 bases lay outside the gene matches. Looked up from germline, CDR1 is MNHNY and CDR2 is SVGAGI (reference sequence). There are 16 residues in the CDR3. The CDR3 DNA sequence: TGTGCCAGCAGCCCCCTGGGGCGGGGGGAAACAGATACGCAGTATTTT. Protein product: CASSPLGRGETDTQYF.

J is TRBJ2-3 and V is TRBV6-5; perhaps TRBD2 as D (6 bases). The CDR3 sequence is 15 residues long. V lost 6 bases, J lost 2 bases, and 15 bases lay in between. Germline loops: CDR1 MNHEY, CDR2 SVGAGI. The chain's CDR3 is CASREGTLHTDTQYF. CDR3 coding DNA: TGTGCCAGCAGGGAGGGCACCCTGCACACAGATACGCAGTATTTT.

This rearrangement joins TRBV3-1 (or the pseudogene TRBV3-2) to TRBJ1-5; D might be TRBD1 (6 bases). The CDR3 has 15 residues. Between the trimmed V and J ends, which lost 4 bases and 0 bases, there was a span of 10 bases. Germline lookup yields CDR1 LGHDT and CDR2 YNNKEL (reference sequence). The CDR3 loop is CASSPQGNSNQPQHF. CDR3 in DNA: TGTGCCAGCAGCCCTCAGGGGAATAGCAATCAGCCCCAGCATTTT.

This clone has just a few counts. The chain recombines TRBV11-3 with TRBJ2-1; D not certain. Trimming left V 0 bases short and J 8 bases short, with 17 bases between. In germline, CDR1 is SGHNT, CDR2 YENEEA. This CDR3 region has 16 residues. The chain's CDR3 is CASSLDHAARMDEQFF. The DNA of the CDR3 is TGTGCCAGCAGCTTAGATCATGCGGCGCGCATGGATGAGCAGTTCTTC.

The chain joins TRBV30 to TRBJ1-6, with 9 bases matching TRBD1. Germline values: CDR1 GTSNPN, CDR2 SVGIG (reference sequence). V lost 4 bases, J lost 7 bases, and 5 bases stayed unmatched. This CDR3 comprises 14 residues. The CDR3 nucleotides read TGTGCCTGGAACCCGGGACAGGGCAATTCACCCCTCCACTTT. Its translation: CAWNPGQGNSPLHF.

The chain carries TRBV6-6 and TRBJ1-1, with D uncertain. V lost 2 bases to trimming and J lost 1 base, with 11 bases between them. The CDR3 is 15 amino acids. Germline V gene sequence: CDR1 MNHNY, CDR2 SVGAGI (reference sequence). This CDR3 is CASSYEQASNTEAFF. CDR3 sequence (DNA): TGTGCCAGCAGTTACGAGCAAGCTTCGAACACTGAAGCTTTCTTT.

The J gene is TRBJ1-2, the V gene TRBV5-5; D is unclear. The CDR3 runs 13 residues. Trimming took 4 bases from V and 3 from J, leaving 10 bases between them. Germline V gene sequence: CDR1 SGHKS, CDR2 YYEKEE (reference sequence). In DNA form, the CDR3 reads TGTGCCAGCAGCAGGACTGGGGACTATGGCTACACCTTC. This codes for CASSRTGDYGYTF.

Concerning this clone: Germline is not matched at one junction end, which may reflect a read error. The V call is TRBV12-5, the J call TRBJ1-3, with unresolved D. Germline assignment: CDR1 LGHNT and CDR2 FRNRAP. The CDR3 runs to 16 residues. CDR3 sequence: CASGLDRRGSGNTIYF. The CDR3 nucleotides read TGTGCTAGTGGCTTGGACCGTCGGGGATCTGGAAACACCATATATTTT.

The rearrangement links TRBV19 to TRBJ1-1; TRBD1 matches at 7 bases. This CDR3 spans 15 amino acids. Trimming took 8 bases from V and 4 from J; bases not matched to a gene: 13. The germline V gene encodes CDR1 LNHDA and CDR2 SQIVND (reference sequence). The CDR3 sequence is CASQRRQGGPTEAFF. CDR3 nucleotides: TGTGCCAGTCAGCGCCGACAGGGTGGGCCCACTGAAGCTTTCTTT.

The V and J genes are TRBV24-1 and TRBJ2-2; maybe TRBD1 (6 bases). The CDR3 contains 19 residues. CDR1 is KGHDR, CDR2 SFDVKD, per germline. Trimming shortened V by 3 bases and J by 0 bases, and 19 bases separated the two germline ends. The CDR3: CATSDPAHRDNPNTGELFF. CDR3 nucleotide sequence: TGTGCCACCAGTGATCCCGCCCACCGGGACAATCCGAACACCGGGGAGCTGTTTTTT.

The CDR3 DNA is TGTGCCAGTAGTACGCAGGGGGAATATGAAAAACTGTTTTTT. Its protein is CASSTQGEYEKLFF. J is TRBJ1-4 and V is TRBV19, with 7 bases aligning to TRBD1. Per the germline V gene, CDR1 is LNHDA and CDR2 is SQIVND (reference sequence). The V and J ends lost 4 bases and 6 bases, in that order; junction bases with no gene match: 5. This CDR3 comprises 14 residues.

The table lists this clone with a count of one. This CDR3 is also generated by other DNA sequences in the sample. The chain recombines TRBV29-1 with TRBJ1-1; TRBD1 matches at 9 bases. The V and J ends lost 6 bases and 1 base, in that order; junction bases with no gene match: 3. The germline CDR1 and CDR2 sequences are SQVTM and ANQGSEA. CDR3 length: 13 residues. CDR3 region: CSVQGQGNTEAFF. The CDR3 coding sequence is TGCAGCGTCCAGGGACAGGGGAACACTGAAGCTTTCTTT.

The chain carries TRBV4-1 and TRBJ2-5; 9 positions match TRBD1. Germline values: CDR1 MGHRA, CDR2 YSYEKL. Trimming at V came to 2 bases and at J to 3 bases, leaving 4 bases not matched to a gene. The CDR3 is made up of 15 amino acids. CDR3 protein: CASSQLWTGEETQYF. DNA of the CDR3: TGCGCCAGCAGCCAACTGTGGACAGGGGAAGAGACCCAGTACTTC.

This chain connects TRBV2 to TRBJ1-5, with TRBD1 as a possible D gene (6 bases). The germline V and J ends were trimmed by 2 bases and 7 bases, with 21 bases remaining between them. Germline CDR1 reads SNHLY; CDR2 reads FYNNEI. The CDR3 totals 17 residues. This CDR3 reads CASSETQGFVSGQPQHF. The CDR3 DNA sequence: TGTGCCAGCAGTGAAACACAGGGTTTTGTCTCAGGGCAGCCCCAGCATTTT.

CDR3 residues: CASSQVATGRLYGYTF. Here the CDR3 DNA reads TGTGCCAGCAGCCAAGTGGCGACAGGGAGACTCTATGGCTACACCTTC. The rearrangement links TRBV3-1 (or the pseudogene TRBV3-2) to TRBJ1-2; 7 bases fit TRBD1. Trimming at V came to 1 base and at J to 4 bases, leaving 9 bases not matched to a gene. From germline, CDR1 is LGHDT and CDR2 YNNKEL (reference sequence). The CDR3 length is 16 residues.

This clone occurred a few times. The chain combines TRBV7-2 with TRBJ1-2; 8 positions agree with TRBD1. This CDR3 has 16 amino acids. Germline V lookup: CDR1 SGHTA, CDR2 FQGNSA. Losses at the gene ends were 1 base for V and 4 bases for J; bases not matched to a gene: 8. The CDR3 bases are TGTGCCAGCAGCTTAGGCGGACAGGGACGATCCTATGGCTACACCTTC. Amino acids: CASSLGGQGRSYGYTF.

V and J are TRBV9 and TRBJ2-7; 8 bases align to TRBD1. Trimming at V came to 0 bases and at J to 7 bases, leaving 6 bases not matched to a gene. The CDR3 is 14 amino acids. The germline V gene encodes CDR1 SGDLS and CDR2 YYNGEE. The CDR3 sequence is CASSVGAGGKEQYF. CDR3 coding DNA: TGTGCCAGCAGCGTAGGGGCAGGGGGCAAAGAGCAGTACTTC. Complete variable domain (other parts from reference TRBV9 and TRBJ2-7): DSGVTQTPKHLITATGQRVTLRCSPRSGDLSVYWYQQSLDQGLQFLIQYYNGEERAKGNILERFSAQQFPDLHSELNLSSLELGDSALYFCASSVGAGGKEQYFGPGTRLTVT.

This chain uses TRBV6-5 with TRBJ1-2; D call uncertain. Germline V gives CDR1 MNHEY, CDR2 SVGAGI. The V end was cut by 0 bases, the J end by 7 bases, with 15 bases between. The CDR3 contains 15 residues. The CDR3 reads CASSYSKVPVSGYTF. The CDR3 DNA reads as TGTGCCAGCAGTTACTCGAAAGTCCCAGTCTCTGGCTACACCTTC.

The chain has TRBV21-1 and TRBJ2-7; the listed D gene, TRBD2, was not tested against the DNA. TRBV21-1 is a documented pseudogene. The CDR3 contains 16 residues. This CDR3 reads CASSRTVGGTSYEQYF. CDR3 in DNA: TGTGCCAGCAGCAGGACTGTGGGGGGGACTTCCTACGAGCAGTACTTC.

This chain links TRBV6-5 with TRBJ1-2, with TRBD1 matching 7 bases. Germline-derived CDR1 and CDR2 are MNHEY and SVGAGI. The junction had 5 bases not matched to a gene; V was cut back by 6 bases and J by 4 bases. This CDR3 has 13 amino acids. The CDR3 nucleotides read TGTGCCAGCAGCCGACAGGGAATCTATGGCTACACCTTC. It codes for CASSRQGIYGYTF.

The rearrangement uses TRBV19 and TRBJ1-1, with TRBD1 matching over 7 bases. Germline-derived CDR1 and CDR2 are LNHDA and SQIVND (reference sequence). The junction had 8 bases not matched to a gene; V was cut back by 6 bases and J by 10 bases. The CDR3 has 12 residues. The CDR3 loop reads CASRSPGQVAFF. The CDR3 DNA is TGTGCCAGTAGGTCCCCCGGACAGGTAGCTTTCTTT.

V is TRBV5-1 and J is TRBJ2-3; a weak D match, TRBD2 (5 bases). This CDR3 spans 16 amino acids. Germline CDR1 and CDR2: SGHRS and YFSETQ. V was shortened by 4 bases and J by 4 bases, with 19 bases between the two germline ends. CDR3 residues: CASSPDGLMSADTQYF. The CDR3 nucleotides are TGCGCCAGCAGCCCTGACGGACTTATGTCCGCAGATACGCAGTATTTT.

This clone was recorded only once. This chain connects TRBV6-2 or TRBV6-3 to TRBJ2-1, with D possibly matching TRBD2 (5 bases). The germline V gene encodes CDR1 MNHEY and CDR2 SVGEGT. V was shortened by 5 bases and J by 8 bases, with 13 bases between the two germline ends. The CDR3 runs to 13 residues. CDR3 amino acids: CASSGRTSDEQFF. CDR3 DNA sequence: TGTGCCAGCAGTGGTAGGACTTCCGATGAGCAGTTCTTC.

The genes are TRBV7-2 and TRBJ2-3; 8 nucleotides agree with TRBD2. The CDR3 sequence is 15 residues long. CDR1 SGHTA and CDR2 FQGNSA come from the germline V gene. Trimming took 5 bases from V and 6 from J; bases not matched to a gene: 10. CDR3 residues: CASSPDGGAADTQYF. CDR3 in DNA: TGTGCCAGCAGCCCCGACGGGGGGGCGGCTGATACGCAGTATTTT.